This TCR beta chain is drawn from a study of response to subunit inactivated influenza vaccine. Overall study results and limits: Only a handful of new T cells, the authors suggested, are recruited with each seasonal influenza vaccination.

The V gene end was trimmed by 0 bases and the J gene end by 5 bases; junction bases not matched to a gene: 5. Germline CDR1 and CDR2: SEHNR and FQNEAQ (reference sequence). This CDR3 region has 16 residues. This clonotype has a count of ten or more. Its antigen remains unknown. From the RT-PCR reads, TCRdb called clonotypes with MiXCR, one entry per CDR3 protein. The table lists 650,000 to 800,000 distinct CDR3 sequences, about 15% of them singletons. Sequenced material: PBMCs from blood, taken approximately 15 days before vaccination. This receptor was obtained from a man aged 50 to 60 who received an inactivated influenza vaccine. The rearrangement joins TRBV7-9 to TRBJ2-1; TRBD2 matches at 9 bases. CDR3 sequence: CASSLAAAGGDNEQFF. The CDR3 nucleotides are TGTGCCAGCAGCTTAGCAGCGGCGGGGGGGGACAATGAGCAGTTCTTC.